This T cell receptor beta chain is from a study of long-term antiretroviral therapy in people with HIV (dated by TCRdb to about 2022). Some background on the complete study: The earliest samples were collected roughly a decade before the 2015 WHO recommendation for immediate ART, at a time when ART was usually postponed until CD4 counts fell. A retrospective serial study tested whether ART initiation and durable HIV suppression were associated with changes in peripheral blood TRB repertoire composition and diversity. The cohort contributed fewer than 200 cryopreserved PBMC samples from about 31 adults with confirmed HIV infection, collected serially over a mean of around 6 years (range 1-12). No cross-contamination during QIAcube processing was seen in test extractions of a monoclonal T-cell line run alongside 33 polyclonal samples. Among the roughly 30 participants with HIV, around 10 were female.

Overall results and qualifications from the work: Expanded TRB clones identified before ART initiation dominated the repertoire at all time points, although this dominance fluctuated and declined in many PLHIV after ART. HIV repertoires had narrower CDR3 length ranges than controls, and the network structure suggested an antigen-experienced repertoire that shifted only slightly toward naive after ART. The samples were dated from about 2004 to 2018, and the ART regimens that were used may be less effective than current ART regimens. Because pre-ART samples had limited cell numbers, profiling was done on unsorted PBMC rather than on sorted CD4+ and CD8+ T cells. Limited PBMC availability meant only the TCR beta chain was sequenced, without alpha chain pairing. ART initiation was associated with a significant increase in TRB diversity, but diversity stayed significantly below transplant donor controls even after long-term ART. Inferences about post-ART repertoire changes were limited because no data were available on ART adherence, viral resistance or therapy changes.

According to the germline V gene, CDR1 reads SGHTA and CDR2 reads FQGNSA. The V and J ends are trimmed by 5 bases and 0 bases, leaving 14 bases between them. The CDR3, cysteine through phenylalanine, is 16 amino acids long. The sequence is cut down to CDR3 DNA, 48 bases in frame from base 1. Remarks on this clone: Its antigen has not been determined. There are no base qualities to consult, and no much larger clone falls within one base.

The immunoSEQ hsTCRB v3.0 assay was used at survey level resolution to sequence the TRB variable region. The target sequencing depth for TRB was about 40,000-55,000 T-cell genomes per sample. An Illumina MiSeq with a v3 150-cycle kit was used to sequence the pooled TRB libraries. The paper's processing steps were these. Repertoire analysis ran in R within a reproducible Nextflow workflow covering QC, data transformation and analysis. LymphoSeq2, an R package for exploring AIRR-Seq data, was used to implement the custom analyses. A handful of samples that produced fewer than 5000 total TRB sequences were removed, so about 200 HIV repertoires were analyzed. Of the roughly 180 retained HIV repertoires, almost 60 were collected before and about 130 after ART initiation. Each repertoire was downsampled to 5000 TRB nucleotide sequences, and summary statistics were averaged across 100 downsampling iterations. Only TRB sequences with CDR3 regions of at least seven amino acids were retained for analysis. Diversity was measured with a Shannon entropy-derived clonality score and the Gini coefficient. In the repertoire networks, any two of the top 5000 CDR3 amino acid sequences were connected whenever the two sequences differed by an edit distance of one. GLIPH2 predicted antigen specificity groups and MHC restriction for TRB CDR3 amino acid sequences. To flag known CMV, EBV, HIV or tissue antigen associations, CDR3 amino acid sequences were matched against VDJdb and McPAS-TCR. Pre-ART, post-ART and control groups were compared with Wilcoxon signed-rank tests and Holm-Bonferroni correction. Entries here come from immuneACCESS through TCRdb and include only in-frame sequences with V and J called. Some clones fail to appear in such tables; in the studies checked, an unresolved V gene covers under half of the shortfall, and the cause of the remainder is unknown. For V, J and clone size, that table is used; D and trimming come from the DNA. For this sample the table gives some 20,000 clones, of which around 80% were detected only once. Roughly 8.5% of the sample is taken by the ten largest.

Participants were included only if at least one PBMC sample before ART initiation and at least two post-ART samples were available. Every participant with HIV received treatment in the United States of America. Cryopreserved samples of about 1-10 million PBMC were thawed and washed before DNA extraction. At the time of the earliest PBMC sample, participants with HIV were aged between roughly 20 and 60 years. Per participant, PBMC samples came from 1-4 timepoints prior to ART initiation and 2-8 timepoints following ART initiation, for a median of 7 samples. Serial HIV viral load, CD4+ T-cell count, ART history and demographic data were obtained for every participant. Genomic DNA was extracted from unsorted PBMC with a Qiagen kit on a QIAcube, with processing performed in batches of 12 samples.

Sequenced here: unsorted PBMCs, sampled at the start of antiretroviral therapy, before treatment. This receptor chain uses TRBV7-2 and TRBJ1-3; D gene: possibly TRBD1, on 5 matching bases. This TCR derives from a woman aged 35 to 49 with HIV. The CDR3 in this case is CASSISPGLSGNTIYF. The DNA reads TGTGCCAGCAGCATATCCCCGGGACTCTCTGGAAACACCATATATTTT.